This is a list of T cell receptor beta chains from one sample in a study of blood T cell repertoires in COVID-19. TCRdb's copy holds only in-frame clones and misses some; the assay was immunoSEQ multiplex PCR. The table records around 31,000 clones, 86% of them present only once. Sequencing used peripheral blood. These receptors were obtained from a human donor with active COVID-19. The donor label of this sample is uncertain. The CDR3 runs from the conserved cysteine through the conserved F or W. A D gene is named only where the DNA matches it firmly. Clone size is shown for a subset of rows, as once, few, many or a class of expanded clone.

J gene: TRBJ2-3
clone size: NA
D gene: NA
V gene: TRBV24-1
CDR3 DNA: TGTGCCACCAGTGATTTGTCGGCAGATACGCAGTATTTT
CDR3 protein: CATSDLSADTQYF

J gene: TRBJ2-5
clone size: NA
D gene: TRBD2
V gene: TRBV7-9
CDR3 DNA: TGTGCCAGCAGCAGAGGCGGGAGGAATAGGGAGACCCAGTACTTC
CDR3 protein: CASSRGGRNRETQYF

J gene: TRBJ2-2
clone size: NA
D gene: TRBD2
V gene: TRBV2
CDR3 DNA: TGTGCCAGCAGTGAGCGGGAGGGGGCCGGCGGGGAGCTGTTTTTT
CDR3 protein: CASSEREGAGGELFF

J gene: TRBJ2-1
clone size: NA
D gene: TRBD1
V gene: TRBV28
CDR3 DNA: TGTGCCAGCAGTTTATTAGGGGACAGCTCCTACAATGAGCAGTTCTTC
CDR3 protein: CASSLLGDSSYNEQFF

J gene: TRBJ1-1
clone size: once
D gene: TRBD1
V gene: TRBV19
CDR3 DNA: TGTGCCAGTAGTCTCCGGACAGGCATGAACACTGAAGCTTTCTTT
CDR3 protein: CASSLRTGMNTEAFF

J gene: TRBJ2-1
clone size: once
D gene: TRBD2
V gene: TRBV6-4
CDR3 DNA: TGTGCCAGCAGTGAAAGTAGCGGGGGTCACAATGAGCAGTTCTTC
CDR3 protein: CASSESSGGHNEQFF

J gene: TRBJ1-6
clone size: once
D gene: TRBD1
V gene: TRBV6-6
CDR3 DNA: TGTGCCAGCAGTCGGGGACAGGGGGCTTTCTCACCCCTCCACTTT
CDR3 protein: CASSRGQGAFSPLHF

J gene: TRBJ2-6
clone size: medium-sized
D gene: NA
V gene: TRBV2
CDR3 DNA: TGTGCCAGCAGCGGGTACTCTGGGGCCAACGTCCTGACTTTC
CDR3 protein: CASSGYSGANVLTF

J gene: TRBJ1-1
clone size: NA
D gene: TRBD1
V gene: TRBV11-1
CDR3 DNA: TGTGCCAGCAGCTTCCAAGGGGGCACGACTGAAGCTTTCTTT
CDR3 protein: CASSFQGGTTEAFF

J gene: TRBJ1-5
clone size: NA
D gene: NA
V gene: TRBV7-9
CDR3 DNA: TGTGCCAGCAGCTTTTCAGGTCTGGTACGGGGAGGCAATCAGCCCCAGCATTTT
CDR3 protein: CASSFSGLVRGGNQPQHF

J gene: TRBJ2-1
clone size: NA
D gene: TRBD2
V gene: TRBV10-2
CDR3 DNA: TGCGCCAGCAGTGATCCCTACTCTAGCGGGGGGAGGTCCTACAATGAGCAGTTCTTC
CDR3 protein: CASSDPYSSGGRSYNEQFF

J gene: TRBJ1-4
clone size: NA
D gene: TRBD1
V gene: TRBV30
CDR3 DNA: TGTGCCTGGACCCCGGACAGGGTTGGTGCTAATGAAAAACTGTTTTTT
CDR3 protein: CAWTPDRVGANEKLFF

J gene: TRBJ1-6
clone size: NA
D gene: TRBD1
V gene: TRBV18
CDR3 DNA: TGTGCCAGCTCACGCGGGACAGCGAATAATTCACCCCTCCACTTT
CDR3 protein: CASSRGTANNSPLHF

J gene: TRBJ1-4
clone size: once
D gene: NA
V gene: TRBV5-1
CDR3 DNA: TGCGCCAGCAGCTTGGGTCGGGGAGGAGGCGAAAAACTGTTTTTT
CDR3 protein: CASSLGRGGGEKLFF

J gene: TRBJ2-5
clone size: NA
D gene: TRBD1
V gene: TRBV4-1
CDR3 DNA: TGCGCCAGCAGCCAAGCGACAGGGGCCGCTCAAGAGACCCAGTACTTC
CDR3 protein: CASSQATGAAQETQYF

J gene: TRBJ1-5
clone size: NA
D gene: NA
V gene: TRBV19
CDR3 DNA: TGTGCCAGTAGGAGGGATTTTCGAAATCAGCCCCAGCATTTT
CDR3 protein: CASRRDFRNQPQHF

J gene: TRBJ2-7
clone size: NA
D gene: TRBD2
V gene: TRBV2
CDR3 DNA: TGTGCCAGCAGTCGGGAGGCCCCAGAATACGAGCAGTACTTC
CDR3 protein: CASSREAPEYEQYF

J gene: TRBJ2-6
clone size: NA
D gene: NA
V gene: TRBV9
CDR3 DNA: TGTGCCAGCAGCGTAGAATCAGGGGCCAACGTCCTGACTTTC
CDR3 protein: CASSVESGANVLTF

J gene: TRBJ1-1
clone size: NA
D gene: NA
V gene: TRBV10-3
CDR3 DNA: TGTGCCATCAGTGCGACAGAGCACACTGAAGCTTTCTTT
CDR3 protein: CAISATEHTEAFF

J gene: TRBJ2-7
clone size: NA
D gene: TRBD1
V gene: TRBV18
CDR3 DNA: TGTGCCAGCTCACCTAGACAGGGAAGAAACGAGCAGTACTTC
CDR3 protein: CASSPRQGRNEQYF

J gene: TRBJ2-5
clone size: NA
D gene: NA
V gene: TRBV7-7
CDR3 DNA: TGTGCTAGCAGCTCGCCCGGGGAGACCCAGTACTTC
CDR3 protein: CASSSPGETQYF

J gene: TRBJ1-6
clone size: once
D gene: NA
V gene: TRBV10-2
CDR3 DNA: TGCGCCAGCAGTGAGTCTCTGGGGGCGAGTTCACCCCTCCACTTT
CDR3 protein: CASSESLGASSPLHF

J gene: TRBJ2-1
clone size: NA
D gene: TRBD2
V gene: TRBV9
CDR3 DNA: TGTGCCAGCAGCGTAGGGAGCGGGGCCTACAATGAGCAGTTCTTC
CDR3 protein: CASSVGSGAYNEQFF

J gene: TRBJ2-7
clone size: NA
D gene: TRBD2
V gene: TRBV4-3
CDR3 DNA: TGCGCCAGCAGCCAAGATACCCAGGGAGGGGAGCAGTACTTC
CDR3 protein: CASSQDTQGGEQYF

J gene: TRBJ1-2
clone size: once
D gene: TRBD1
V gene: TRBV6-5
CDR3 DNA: TGTGCCAGCACCCCTACAGGGGGTAGGGGCTATGGCTACACCTTC
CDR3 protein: CASTPTGGRGYGYTF

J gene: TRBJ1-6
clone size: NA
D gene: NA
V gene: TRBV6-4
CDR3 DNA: TGTGCCAGCAGTGAAAGCGGGGCCGATAATTCACCCCTCCACTTT
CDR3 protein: CASSESGADNSPLHF

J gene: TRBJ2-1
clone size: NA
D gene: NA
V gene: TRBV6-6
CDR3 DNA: TGTGCCAGCAGTTTCAGTTATTACAATGAGCAGTTCTTC
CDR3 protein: CASSFSYYNEQFF

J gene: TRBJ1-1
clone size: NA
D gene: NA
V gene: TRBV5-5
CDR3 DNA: TGTGCCAGCAGCTTGCCGGGTATGAACACTGAAGCTTTCTTT
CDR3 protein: CASSLPGMNTEAFF

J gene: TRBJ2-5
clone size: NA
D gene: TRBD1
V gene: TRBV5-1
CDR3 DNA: TGCGCCAGCAGCTTGGCCGGGGCAGGGGGTCAAGAGACCCAGTACTTC
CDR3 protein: CASSLAGAGGQETQYF

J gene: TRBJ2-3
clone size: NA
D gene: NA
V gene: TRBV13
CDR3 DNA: TGTGCCAGCAGCTTCGGACAGACAATAGATACGCAGTATTTT
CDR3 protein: CASSFGQTIDTQYF

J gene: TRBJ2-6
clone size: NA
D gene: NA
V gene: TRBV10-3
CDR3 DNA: TGTGCCATCACTCCAGGGCAATCTGGGGCCAACGTCCTGACTTTC
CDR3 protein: CAITPGQSGANVLTF

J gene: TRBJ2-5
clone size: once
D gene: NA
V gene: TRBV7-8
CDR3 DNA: TGTGCCAGCAGCTTAGCGGCGGTCGAGACCCAGTACTTC
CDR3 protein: CASSLAAVETQYF